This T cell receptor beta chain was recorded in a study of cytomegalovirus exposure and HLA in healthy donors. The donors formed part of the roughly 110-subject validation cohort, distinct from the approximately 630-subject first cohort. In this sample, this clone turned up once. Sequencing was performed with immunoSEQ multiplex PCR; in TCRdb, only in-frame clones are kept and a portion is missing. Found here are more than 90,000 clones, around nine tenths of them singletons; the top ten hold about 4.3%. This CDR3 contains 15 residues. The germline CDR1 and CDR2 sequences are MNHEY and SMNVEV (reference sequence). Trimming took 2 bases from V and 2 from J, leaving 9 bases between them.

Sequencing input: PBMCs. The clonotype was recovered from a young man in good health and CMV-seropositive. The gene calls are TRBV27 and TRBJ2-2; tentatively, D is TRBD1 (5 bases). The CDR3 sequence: CASSLLGQNTGELFF. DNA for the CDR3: TGTGCCAGCAGTTTACTCGGACAAAACACCGGGGAGCTGTTTTTT.